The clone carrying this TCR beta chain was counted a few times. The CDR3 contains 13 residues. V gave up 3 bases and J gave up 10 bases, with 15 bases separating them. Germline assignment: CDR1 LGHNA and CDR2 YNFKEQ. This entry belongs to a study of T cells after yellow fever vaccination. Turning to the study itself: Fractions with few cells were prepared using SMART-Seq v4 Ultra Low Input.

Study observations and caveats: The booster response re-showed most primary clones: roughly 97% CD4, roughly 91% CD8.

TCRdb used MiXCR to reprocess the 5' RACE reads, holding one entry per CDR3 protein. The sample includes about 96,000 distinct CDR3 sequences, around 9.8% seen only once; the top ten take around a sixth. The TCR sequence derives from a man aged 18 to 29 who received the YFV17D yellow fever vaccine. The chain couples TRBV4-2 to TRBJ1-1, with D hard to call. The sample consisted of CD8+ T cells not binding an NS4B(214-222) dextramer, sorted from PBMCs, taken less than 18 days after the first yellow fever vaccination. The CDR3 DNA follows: TGTGCCAGCAGCCAGGACCTCTCAGGCCCAGCTTTCTTT. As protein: CASSQDLSGPAFF.